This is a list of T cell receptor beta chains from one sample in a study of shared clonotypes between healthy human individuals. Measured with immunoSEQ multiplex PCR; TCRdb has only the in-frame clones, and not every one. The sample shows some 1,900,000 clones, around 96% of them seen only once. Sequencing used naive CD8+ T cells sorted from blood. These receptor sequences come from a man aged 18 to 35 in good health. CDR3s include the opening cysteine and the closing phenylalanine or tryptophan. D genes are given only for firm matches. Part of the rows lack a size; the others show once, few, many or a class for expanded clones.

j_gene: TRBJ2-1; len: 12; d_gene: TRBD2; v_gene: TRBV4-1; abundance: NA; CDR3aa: CASSQFGTSLIF; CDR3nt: TGCGCCAGCAGCCAGTTCGGGACTAGTCTGATCTTC
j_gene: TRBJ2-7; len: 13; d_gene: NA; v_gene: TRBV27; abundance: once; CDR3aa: CASSWTGPGEQYF; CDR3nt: TGTGCCAGCAGCTGGACTGGACCGGGGGAGCAGTACTTC
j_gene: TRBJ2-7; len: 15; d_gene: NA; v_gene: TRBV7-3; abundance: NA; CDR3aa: CASSLNAGPGYEQYF; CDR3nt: TGTGCCAGCAGCTTAAATGCGGGGCCGGGCTACGAGCAGTACTTC
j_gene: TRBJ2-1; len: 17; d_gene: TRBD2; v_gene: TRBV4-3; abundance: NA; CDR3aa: CASSQEVPAGWADEQFF; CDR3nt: TGCGCCAGCAGCCAAGAGGTCCCAGCGGGGTGGGCAGATGAGCAGTTCTTC
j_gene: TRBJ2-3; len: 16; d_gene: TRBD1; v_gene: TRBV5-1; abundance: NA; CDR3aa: CASSSTGTVLTDTQYF; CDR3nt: TGCGCCAGCAGCTCTACCGGGACAGTCCTCACAGATACGCAGTATTTT
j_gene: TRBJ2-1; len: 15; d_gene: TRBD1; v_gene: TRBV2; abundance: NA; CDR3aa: CASSRPQGAVREQFF; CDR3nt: TGTGCCAGCAGTCGACCCCAGGGGGCGGTTCGTGAGCAGTTCTTC
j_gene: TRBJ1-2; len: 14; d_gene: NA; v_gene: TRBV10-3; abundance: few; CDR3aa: CAISGMMDNYGYTF; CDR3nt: TGTGCCATCAGTGGGATGATGGACAACTATGGCTACACCTTC
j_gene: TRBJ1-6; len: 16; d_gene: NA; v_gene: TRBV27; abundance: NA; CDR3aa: CASSLGATGFNSPLHF; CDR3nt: TGTGCCAGCAGTTTAGGGGCGACAGGATTTAATTCACCCCTCCACTTT
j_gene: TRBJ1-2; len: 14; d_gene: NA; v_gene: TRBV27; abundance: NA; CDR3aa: CASLGGGAYYGYTF; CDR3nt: TGTGCCAGCCTTGGTGGGGGGGCCTACTATGGCTACACCTTC
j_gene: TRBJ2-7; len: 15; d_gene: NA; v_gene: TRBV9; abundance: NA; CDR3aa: CASSVAVGVGYEQYF; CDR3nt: TGTGCCAGCAGCGTAGCAGTGGGGGTAGGCTACGAGCAGTACTTC
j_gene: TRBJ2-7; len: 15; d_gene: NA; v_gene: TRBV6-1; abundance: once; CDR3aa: CASSGGGWGQYEQYF; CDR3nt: TGTGCCAGCAGTGGAGGAGGGTGGGGGCAATACGAGCAGTACTTC
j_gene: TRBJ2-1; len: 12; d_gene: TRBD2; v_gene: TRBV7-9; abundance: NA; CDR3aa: CASSTSGGEQFF; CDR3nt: TGTGCCAGCAGCACATCGGGGGGTGAGCAGTTCTTC
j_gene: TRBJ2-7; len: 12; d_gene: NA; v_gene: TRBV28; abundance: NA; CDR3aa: CASSYGTYEQYF; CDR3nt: TGTGCCAGCAGTTATGGGACCTACGAGCAGTACTTC
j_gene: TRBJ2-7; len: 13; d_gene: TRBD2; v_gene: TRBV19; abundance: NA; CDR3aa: CASSPGLAREQYF; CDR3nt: TGTGCCAGTAGTCCCGGACTAGCGAGGGAGCAGTACTTC
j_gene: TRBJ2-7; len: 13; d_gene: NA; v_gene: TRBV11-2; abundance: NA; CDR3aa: CASSLIGSYEQYF; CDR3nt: TGTGCCAGCAGCTTAATCGGCTCCTACGAGCAGTACTTC
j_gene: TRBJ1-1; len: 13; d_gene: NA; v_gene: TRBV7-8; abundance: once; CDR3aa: CASSHERGTEAFF; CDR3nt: TGTGCCAGCAGTCATGAGCGGGGCACTGAAGCTTTCTTT
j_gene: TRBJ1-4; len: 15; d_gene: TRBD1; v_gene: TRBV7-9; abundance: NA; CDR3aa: CASSSSGTGTEKLFF; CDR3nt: TGTGCCAGCAGCAGCTCCGGGACAGGGACTGAAAAACTGTTTTTT
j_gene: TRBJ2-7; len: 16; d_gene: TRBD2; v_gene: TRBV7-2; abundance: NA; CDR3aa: CASSLGVAGFPYEQYF; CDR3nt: TGTGCCAGCAGCTTAGGTGTAGCGGGCTTTCCCTACGAGCAGTACTTC
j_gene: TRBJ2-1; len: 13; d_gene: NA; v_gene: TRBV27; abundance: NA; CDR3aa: CASSMASYNEQFF; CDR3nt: TGTGCCAGCAGTATGGCCAGTTACAATGAGCAGTTCTTC
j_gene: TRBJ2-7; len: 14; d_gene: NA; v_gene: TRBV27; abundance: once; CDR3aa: CASSLSGGGYEQYF; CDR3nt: TGTGCCAGCAGTTTATCAGGGGGTGGCTACGAGCAGTACTTC
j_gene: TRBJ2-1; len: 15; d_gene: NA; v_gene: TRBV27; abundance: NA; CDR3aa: CASSSDLSSYNEQFF; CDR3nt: TGTGCCAGCAGTTCGGACCTGAGCTCCTACAATGAGCAGTTCTTC
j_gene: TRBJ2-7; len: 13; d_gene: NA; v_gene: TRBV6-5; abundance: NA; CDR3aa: CASRPDGAYEQCF; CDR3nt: TGTGCCAGCAGACCGGACGGTGCCTACGAGCAGTGCTTC
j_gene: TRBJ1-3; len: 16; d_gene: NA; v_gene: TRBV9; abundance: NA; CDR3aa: CASSAGRVYSGNTIYF; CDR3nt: TGTGCCAGCAGCGCGGGACGGGTATACTCTGGAAACACCATATATTTT
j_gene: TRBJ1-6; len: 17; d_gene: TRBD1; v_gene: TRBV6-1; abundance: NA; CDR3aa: CASSELRGTGGNSPLHF; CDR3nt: TGTGCCAGCAGTGAACTACGAGGGACAGGGGGTAATTCACCCCTCCACTTT
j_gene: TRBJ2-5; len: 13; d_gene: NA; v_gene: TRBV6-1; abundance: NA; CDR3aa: CASSGSNQETQYF; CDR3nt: TGTGCCAGCAGTGGCTCGAACCAAGAGACCCAGTACTTC
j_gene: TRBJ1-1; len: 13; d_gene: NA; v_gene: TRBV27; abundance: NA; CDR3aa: CASNLLGGTEAFF; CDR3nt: TGTGCCAGCAATCTCTTAGGGGGCACTGAAGCTTTCTTT